Listed here are 21 T cell receptor beta chains from one sample, sequenced in a study of blood T cell repertoires in COVID-19. Here immunoSEQ multiplex PCR was the method, and the copy in TCRdb shows in-frame clones only, minus some. The sample holds about 140,000 clones, roughly 85% seen once. Sequenced: peripheral blood. Receptors originate from a man in his 60s with acute or convalescent COVID-19.

The chain has TRBV28 and TRBJ1-1, with D possibly being TRBD1 (5 bases). This CDR3 is built from 15 residues. Trimming took off 6 bases at V and 0 bases at J, with 14 bases between the two ends. Germline values: CDR1 MDHEN, CDR2 SYDVKM. Here the CDR3 reads CASSRSEGVNTEAFF. The CDR3 bases are TGTGCCAGCAGCCGCTCGGAAGGGGTGAACACTGAAGCTTTCTTT. The entire variable domain, with the rest obtained from reference TRBV28 and TRBJ1-1, is as follows: DVKVTQSSRYLVKRTGEKVFLECVQDMDHENMFWYRQDPGLGLRLIYFSYDVKMKEKGDIPEGYSVSREKKERFSLILESASTNQTSMYLCASSRSEGVNTEAFFGQGTRLTVV.

V gene TRBV6-2 or TRBV6-3 combines with J gene TRBJ2-2; 10 positions match TRBD2. The length of the CDR3 is 18 residues. V gave up 2 bases and J gave up 4 bases; unmatched junction bases: 10. The germline CDR1 and CDR2 sequences are MNHEY and SVGEGT. CDR3 DNA: TGTGCCAGCAGTTACCGAACTAGCGGGATCCATGGCACCGGGGAGCTGTTTTTT. Translation: CASSYRTSGIHGTGELFF.

This clone has more than one count but fewer than ten. The chain is built from TRBV28 and TRBJ1-6; TRBD1 might be the D (6 bases). Germline CDR1 MDHEN, CDR2 SYDVKM. Trimming took off 2 bases at V and 6 bases at J, with 8 bases between the two ends. The CDR3 extends over 14 amino acids. In nucleotides, the CDR3 is TGTGCCAGCAGTTTAGGCAGGGGTAATTCACCCCTCCACTTT. As protein: CASSLGRGNSPLHF. Based on the CDR3 plus reference TRBV28 and TRBJ1-6, the full variable domain is DVKVTQSSRYLVKRTGEKVFLECVQDMDHENMFWYRQDPGLGLRLIYFSYDVKMKEKGDIPEGYSVSREKKERFSLILESASTNQTSMYLCASSLGRGNSPLHFGNGTRLTVT.

The chain uses TRBV7-6 and TRBJ2-7, with D perhaps matching TRBD1 (6 bases). CDR1 is SGHVS and CDR2 is FNYEAQ in the germline V gene. V lost 4 bases, J lost 4 bases, and 14 bases lay in between. This CDR3 spans 14 amino acids. This CDR3 reads CASSSQGNSYEQYF. In DNA form, the CDR3 reads TGTGCCAGCAGCTCACAGGGTAATTCATACGAGCAGTACTTC.

V and J are TRBV19 and TRBJ2-3, with 10 nucleotides matching TRBD1. The V and J ends lost 2 bases and 4 bases, in that order; junction bases with no gene match: 12. The CDR3 extends over 18 amino acids. The germline gives CDR1 LNHDA, CDR2 SQIVND (reference sequence). The CDR3 sequence is CASSITRGGQGFPDTQYF. The CDR3 DNA is TGTGCCAGTAGTATAACGCGTGGGGGACAGGGGTTCCCAGATACGCAGTATTTT.

The chain recombines TRBV7-2 with TRBJ1-2; 9 bases fit TRBD1. The CDR3 length is 15 residues. V was clipped by 5 bases and J by 6 bases; unmatched bases: 10. Germline CDR1 is SGHTA and CDR2 is FQGNSA. The CDR3 region has the DNA TGTGCCAGCAGCCCTCCGGGACAGGGCCGGAATGGCTACACCTTC. Protein product: CASSPPGQGRNGYTF.

J is TRBJ1-1 and V is TRBV4-2; tentative D call: TRBD1 (5 bases). Trimming left V 4 bases short and J 0 bases short, with 15 bases between. The CDR3 runs to 16 residues. CDR1 LGHNA and CDR2 YNFKEQ come from the germline V gene. The CDR3 reads CASSPSAGGVNTEAFF. In DNA form, the CDR3 reads TGTGCCAGCAGCCCAAGCGCCGGGGGGGTGAACACTGAAGCTTTCTTT.

J is TRBJ2-3 and V is TRBV6-5, with TRBD1 as a possible D gene (6 bases). V lost 0 bases and J 3 bases, leaving 10 bases between the germline ends. Germline-derived CDR1 and CDR2 are MNHEY and SVGAGI. The CDR3 is made up of 15 amino acids. CDR3 sequence: CASSYSDQGTDTQYF. The CDR3 DNA reads TGTGCCAGCAGTTACTCCGATCAGGGGACAGATACGCAGTATTTT.

CDR3 coding DNA: TGTGCCAGCAGCTCGGGTATGGGACAGAACTACGAGCAGTACTTC. Protein sequence: CASSSGMGQNYEQYF. The chain employs TRBV7-8 and TRBJ2-7, with 7 bases that match TRBD1. Trimming cost V 4 bases and J 3 bases; bases outside gene matches: 9. The CDR3 sequence is 15 residues long. Germline CDR1 and CDR2: SGHVS and FQNEAQ. Full variable domain (outside the CDR3, taken from reference TRBV7-8 and TRBJ2-7): GAGVSQSPRYKVAKRGQDVALRCDPISGHVSLFWYQQALGQGPEFLTYFQNEAQLDKSGLPSDRFFAERPEGSVSTLKIQRTQQEDSAVYLCASSSGMGQNYEQYFGPGTRLTVT.

The sample holds one count of this clone. The genes are TRBV15 and TRBJ1-4; the match to TRBD1 covers 12 bases. The length of the CDR3 is 18 residues. The trim removed 2 bases at V and 8 bases at J, leaving 12 bases unmatched. In germline, CDR1 is LNHNV, CDR2 YYDKDF (reference sequence). DNA for the CDR3: TGTGCCACCAGCAGATATGGCGTCGGGACAGGGGGCGAAGAAAAACTGTTTTTT. Protein product: CATSRYGVGTGGEEKLFF.

CDR3 coding DNA: TGTGCCAGCAGCCCGGCCAGGGGGCGAGAACCGAAATATGAAGCTTTCTTT. It translates to CASSPARGREPKYEAFF. The rearrangement uses TRBV3-1 (or the pseudogene TRBV3-2) and TRBJ1-1; 8 nucleotides match TRBD1. J gave up 7 bases and V 4 bases, and 17 bases lay outside the gene matches. The germline gives CDR1 LGHDT, CDR2 YNNKEL (reference sequence). The CDR3 covers 17 residues.

The DNA of the CDR3 is TGTGCCAGCAGTTTACGGGGGTTTGGGCAGCCCCAGCATTTT. Translating gives CASSLRGFGQPQHF. The rearrangement joins TRBV27 to TRBJ1-5, with D possibly matching TRBD1 (5 bases). Germline assignment: CDR1 MNHEY and CDR2 SMNVEV (reference sequence). V lost 2 bases, J lost 7 bases, and 12 bases lay in between. CDR3 size: 14 residues.

This chain connects TRBV9 to TRBJ1-5; 9 bases line up with TRBD1. After removal of 3 bases from V and 4 bases from J, the junction contained 8 bases not matched to a gene. CDR3 length: 16 residues. Germline V CDR1 and CDR2: SGDLS, YYNGEE. DNA of the CDR3: TGTGCCAGCAGCGGACCGGGGACAGGGCTTAATCAGCCCCAGCATTTT. Its protein product is CASSGPGTGLNQPQHF.

The chain carries TRBV18 and TRBJ1-5; no reliable D call. The CDR3 covers 13 residues. Trimming took off 1 base at V and 5 bases at J, with 6 bases between the two ends. Germline loops: CDR1 KGHSH, CDR2 LQKENI. CDR3 sequence reads: CASSPRADQPQHF. The CDR3 coding sequence is TGTGCCAGCTCACCACGGGCCGATCAGCCCCAGCATTTT.

This chain connects TRBV6-5 to TRBJ2-1; 14 nucleotides line up with TRBD2. Per germline, CDR1 MNHEY and CDR2 SVGAGI. This CDR3 region has 15 residues. V shed 4 bases and J 6 bases; nucleotides not matched to a gene: 2. The CDR3 DNA reads as TGTGCCAGCAGTTCGGGACTAGCGGGAGTCAATGAGCAGTTCTTC. This translates into CASSSGLAGVNEQFF.

The rearrangement joins TRBV7-2 to TRBJ1-6; a weak D match, TRBD1 (5 bases). This CDR3 comprises 14 residues. The germline gives CDR1 SGHTA, CDR2 FQGNSA. V lost 8 bases, J lost 6 bases, and 14 bases lay in between. CDR3: CASLPGLINSPLHF. The DNA of the CDR3 is TGTGCCAGCCTTCCGGGACTGATTAATTCACCCCTCCACTTT.

The chain combines TRBV2 with TRBJ2-5, with D tentatively TRBD1 (6 bases). The CDR3 has 12 residues. The V and J ends lost 7 bases and 4 bases respectively, with 10 bases between them. Germline assignment: CDR1 SNHLY and CDR2 FYNNEI. CDR3 DNA: TGTGCCAGCACTACAGGGCTAGAGACCCAGTACTTC. Protein product: CASTTGLETQYF.

The chain's CDR3 is CASSSTRDRTYGYTF. CDR3 nucleotides: TGTGCCAGCAGCTCCACTCGGGACAGAACCTATGGCTACACCTTC. The rearrangement links TRBV7-9 to TRBJ1-2; TRBD1 aligns across 7 bases. CDR3 length equals 15 residues. Germline V gene lookup returns CDR1 SEHNR and CDR2 FQNEAQ (reference sequence). J gave up 4 bases and V 4 bases, and 9 bases lay outside the gene matches.

The chain carries TRBV5-4 and TRBJ2-7, with D possibly TRBD1 on 5 matching bases. The V end was cut by 2 bases, the J end by 2 bases, with 8 bases between. The CDR3 runs 13 residues. Germline-derived CDR1 and CDR2 are SGHNT and YYREEE (reference sequence). CDR3 sequence: CASSFQGPYEQYF. The CDR3 DNA sequence: TGTGCCAGCAGCTTCCAGGGCCCCTACGAGCAGTACTTC.

The rearrangement uses TRBV3-1 (or the pseudogene TRBV3-2) and TRBJ1-1, with 8 positions matching TRBD1. The germline V gene has CDR1 LGHDT and CDR2 YNNKEL (reference sequence). CDR3 length: 15 amino acids. Trimming cost V 2 bases and J 1 base; bases outside gene matches: 3. DNA for the CDR3: TGTGCCAGCAGCCAAACCGGGACAGGGAACACTGAAGCTTTCTTT. Protein product: CASSQTGTGNTEAFF.

V and J are TRBV27 and TRBJ2-1; 10 nucleotides line up with TRBD2. This CDR3 comprises 16 residues. V shed 5 bases and J 3 bases; nucleotides not matched to a gene: 7. CDR1 and CDR2 (germline): MNHEY, SMNVEV (reference sequence). The CDR3 DNA follows: TGTGCCAGCAGTCCATCACTAGCGGGGAGCTACAATGAGCAGTTCTTC. The encoded protein is CASSPSLAGSYNEQFF.